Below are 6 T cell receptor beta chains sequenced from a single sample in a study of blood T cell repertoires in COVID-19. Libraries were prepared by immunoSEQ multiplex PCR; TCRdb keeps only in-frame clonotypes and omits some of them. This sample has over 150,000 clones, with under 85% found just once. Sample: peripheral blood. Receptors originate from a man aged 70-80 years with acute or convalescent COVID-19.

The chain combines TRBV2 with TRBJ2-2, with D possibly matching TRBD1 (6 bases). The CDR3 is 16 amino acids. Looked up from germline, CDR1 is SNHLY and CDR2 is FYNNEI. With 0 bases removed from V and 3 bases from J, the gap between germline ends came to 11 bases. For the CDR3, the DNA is TGTGCCAGCAGTGAAGCGCGCAGGGGAGACACCGGGGAGCTGTTTTTT. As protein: CASSEARRGDTGELFF.

Written as DNA, the CDR3 is TGCAGCGTTGGGGTCGTGGGACAGGGTCAAGAGACCCAGTACTTC. Protein sequence: CSVGVVGQGQETQYF. V and J are TRBV29-1 and TRBJ2-5; TRBD1 matches at 9 bases. The V gene's germline CDR1 is SQVTM and CDR2 ANQGSEA. The J segment lost 2 bases and the V segment lost 4 bases, leaving 8 bases of the junction unmatched. This CDR3 is built from 15 residues.

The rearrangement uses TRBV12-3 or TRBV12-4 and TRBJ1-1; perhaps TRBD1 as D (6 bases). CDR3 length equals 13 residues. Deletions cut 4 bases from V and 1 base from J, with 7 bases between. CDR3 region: CASSWDKNTEAFF. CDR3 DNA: TGTGCCAGCAGTTGGGACAAGAACACTGAAGCTTTCTTT.

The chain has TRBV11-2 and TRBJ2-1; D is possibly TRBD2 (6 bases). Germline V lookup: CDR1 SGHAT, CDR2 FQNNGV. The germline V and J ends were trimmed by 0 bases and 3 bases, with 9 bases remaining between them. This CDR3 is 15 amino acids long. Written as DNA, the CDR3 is TGTGCCAGCAGCTTAGAGGAGGGTAACTACAATGAGCAGTTCTTC. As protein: CASSLEEGNYNEQFF.

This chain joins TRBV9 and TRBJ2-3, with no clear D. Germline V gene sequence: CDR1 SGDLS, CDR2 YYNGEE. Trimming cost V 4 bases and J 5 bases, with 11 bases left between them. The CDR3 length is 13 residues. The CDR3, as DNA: TGTGCCAGCAGCCCTAATCCGAAAGATACGCAGTATTTT. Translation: CASSPNPKDTQYF.

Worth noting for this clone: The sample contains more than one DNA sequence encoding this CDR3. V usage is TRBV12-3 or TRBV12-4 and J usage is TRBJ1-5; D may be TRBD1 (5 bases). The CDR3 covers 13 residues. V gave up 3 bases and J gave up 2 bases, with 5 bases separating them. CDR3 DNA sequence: TGTGCCAGCAGTTTGACAGGCAATCAGCCCCAGCATTTT. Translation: CASSLTGNQPQHF.